A selection of T cell receptor beta chains follows, all from one sample in a study. TCRdb re-called the 5' RACE reads with MiXCR, one entry per CDR3 protein. The sample holds 25,000 to 40,000 distinct CDR3 sequences; approximately 25% are singletons and the top ten take around 4%. Material: memory CD4+ T cells sorted from blood. Every receptor here comes from a female donor with breast cancer. Each CDR3 is given with its conserved first and last residue. The D gene is left open where the match is weak. Size tells how often a clone was seen (once, few, many) or the class of an expanded clone, and some rows leave it out.

>TRBJ1-5|TRBV12-3/TRBV12-4|NA|TRBD1
CASSSQGAHGQPQHF
TGTGCCAGCAGCTCGCAGGGGGCGCATGGTCAGCCCCAGCATTTT
>TRBJ1-1|TRBV20-1|few|NA
CSASHRETEAFF
TGCAGTGCTAGTCACAGGGAAACTGAAGCTTTCTTT
>TRBJ2-1|TRBV15|NA|TRBD2
CAASRKRGPYNEQFF
TGTGCCGCCAGCAGAAAGCGGGGCCCCTACAATGAGCAGTTCTTC
>TRBJ2-1|TRBV6-2/TRBV6-3|NA|NA
CASSRDESSYNEQFF
TGTGCCAGCAGTCGGGACGAGAGCTCCTACAATGAGCAGTTCTTC
>TRBJ2-1|TRBV10-1|NA|NA
CASSESVGGQHSYNEQFF
TGCGCCAGCAGTGAGTCCGTTGGGGGACAACACTCCTACAATGAGCAGTTCTTC
>TRBJ2-1|TRBV7-9|NA|NA
CAGSSPGRAYNEQFF
TGTGCCGGCAGCTCCCCGGGACGGGCCTACAATGAGCAGTTCTTC
>TRBJ1-1|TRBV4-3|NA|NA
CASSLGNTEAFF
TGCGCCAGCAGCTTGGGGAACACTGAAGCTTTCTTT
>TRBJ2-3|TRBV15|NA|TRBD1
CATSGFGTGHTDTQYF
TGTGCCACCAGCGGCTTCGGGACAGGGCACACAGATACGCAGTATTTT
>TRBJ2-2|TRBV9|NA|TRBD2
CASSVAPSGTGELFF
TGTGCCAGCAGCGTAGCTCCTAGCGGCACCGGGGAGCTGTTTTTT
>TRBJ2-7|TRBV30|NA|NA
CAWSSGTATYEQYF
TGTGCCTGGAGTTCCGGGACCGCAACCTACGAGCAGTACTTC
>TRBJ2-6|TRBV27|few|TRBD1
CASLPQGRNSGANVLTF
TGTGCCAGCCTACCACAGGGGCGCAACTCTGGGGCCAACGTCCTGACTTTC
>TRBJ1-1|TRBV9|NA|NA
CASSAQRGMGAFF
TGTGCCAGCAGCGCTCAAAGGGGGATGGGGGCTTTCTTT
>TRBJ2-7|TRBV6-5|medium-sized|NA
CASSPGARGEQYF
TGTGCCAGCAGTCCCGGGGCCCGGGGAGAGCAGTACTTC
>TRBJ2-7|TRBV6-1|NA|TRBD2
CASSERGLAGEKYYEQYF
TGTGCCAGCAGTGAAAGGGGACTAGCGGGAGAGAAATACTACGAGCAGTACTTC
>TRBJ2-3|TRBV5-1|few|NA
CASSLRQGGTDTQYF
TGCGCCAGCAGCTTGCGGCAGGGAGGCACAGATACGCAGTATTTT
>TRBJ1-5|TRBV3-1|many|NA
CASPPGHSNQPQHF
TGTGCCAGCCCTCCGGGACATAGCAATCAGCCCCAGCATTTT
>TRBJ2-7|TRBV7-2|many|TRBD2
CASSFPTSGGAGNEQYF
TGTGCCAGCAGCTTCCCGACTAGCGGGGGGGCAGGAAACGAGCAGTACTTC
>TRBJ2-1|TRBV11-3|few|TRBD2
CASSLGLAGVDEQFF
TGTGCCAGCAGCTTAGGGCTAGCGGGAGTCGATGAGCAGTTCTTC
>TRBJ1-1|TRBV6-2/TRBV6-3|many|NA
CASRGIGTEAFF
TGTGCCAGCAGGGGGATCGGGACTGAAGCTTTCTTT
>TRBJ2-1|TRBV7-3|NA|NA
CASSRGTVYSEQFF
TGTGCCAGCAGCCGCGGGACGGTTTACAGTGAGCAGTTCTTC
>TRBJ2-2|TRBV20-1|many|NA
CSANSGNTGELFF
TGCAGTGCTAACAGCGGGAACACCGGGGAGCTGTTTTTT
>TRBJ1-1|TRBV9|many|NA
CARSLSVGVVTEAFF
TGTGCCAGGTCCCTTAGTGTGGGGGTGGTGACTGAAGCTTTCTTT
>TRBJ2-7|TRBV7-9|NA|NA
CASSPGGLQYF
TGTGCCAGCAGCCCCGGCGGGCTGCAGTACTTC
>TRBJ2-3|TRBV27|many|NA
CASKGGTDTQYF
TGTGCCAGCAAAGGAGGGACAGATACGCAGTATTTT
>TRBJ2-5|TRBV13|few|NA
CASSQLARTQYF
TGTGCCAGCAGCCAACTTGCGAGGACCCAGTACTTC
>TRBJ1-2|TRBV6-1|NA|NA
CASSYFGPNYGYTF
TGTGCCAGCAGTTACTTCGGCCCTAACTATGGCTACACCTTC
>TRBJ2-2|TRBV6-5|few|NA
CASSYEATGELFF
TGTGCCAGCAGTTACGAGGCCACCGGGGAGCTGTTTTTT
>TRBJ2-3|TRBV7-2|NA|TRBD2
CASRTTSGTDTQYF
TGTGCCAGCAGGACGACTAGCGGAACAGATACGCAGTATTTT
>TRBJ2-7|TRBV4-3|NA|NA
CASSQGVGKQDYEQYF
TGCGCCAGCAGCCAAGGCGTCGGAAAGCAGGACTACGAGCAGTACTTC
>TRBJ1-2|TRBV28|NA|NA
CASSSDSAYGYTF
TGTGCCAGCAGTTCAGACAGCGCCTATGGCTACACCTTC
>TRBJ1-4|TRBV12-3/TRBV12-4|NA|TRBD1
CASSSYGTENEKLFF
TGTGCCAGCAGTTCCTACGGGACAGAGAATGAAAAACTGTTTTTT
>TRBJ2-7|TRBV12-3/TRBV12-4|NA|NA
CASSFQRRSEKQYF
TGTGCCAGCAGTTTCCAGAGAAGGTCTGAGAAGCAGTACTTC
>TRBJ1-4|TRBV5-1|few|TRBD1
CASSPTGGPNEKLFF
TGCGCCAGCAGTCCTACAGGGGGCCCTAATGAAAAACTGTTTTTT
>TRBJ2-1|TRBV29-1|medium-sized|NA
CSVEGATLNEQFF
TGCAGCGTTGAAGGGGCGACTTTAAATGAGCAGTTCTTC
>TRBJ2-7|TRBV5-1|many|NA
CASSGFPWGNEQYF
TGCGCCAGCTCAGGATTCCCCTGGGGGAACGAGCAGTACTTC
>TRBJ2-1|TRBV27|NA|NA
CAGSLLDSSYNEQFF
TGTGCCGGCAGCCTCCTGGACAGCTCCTACAATGAGCAGTTCTTC
>TRBJ2-3|TRBV7-9|few|TRBD2
CASSFLAGVTDTQYF
TGTGCCAGCAGCTTCCTAGCGGGAGTCACAGATACGCAGTATTTT
>TRBJ2-3|TRBV7-9|few|TRBD2
CASSPTSSGSTDTQYF
TGTGCCAGCAGCCCGACCTCTAGCGGAAGCACAGATACGCAGTATTTT
>TRBJ2-1|TRBV12-3/TRBV12-4|few|NA
CASSLVGGAPYNEQFF
TGTGCCAGCAGTTTAGTGGGGGGGGCCCCCTACAATGAGCAGTTCTTC
>TRBJ1-5|TRBV27|few|NA
CASSTGGDQPQHF
TGTGCCAGCAGTACGGGGGGGGATCAGCCCCAGCATTTT
>TRBJ2-7|TRBV4-1|NA|TRBD1
CASSQDRHRGVRGDPRNEQYF
TGCGCCAGCAGCCAAGATCGGCACAGGGGGGTTCGAGGGGACCCGAGGAACGAGCAGTACTTC
>TRBJ2-1|TRBV4-2|many|TRBD2
CASTSTLAASISYNEQFF
TGTGCCAGCACAAGTACTCTAGCGGCCTCGATCTCTTACAATGAGCAGTTCTTC
>TRBJ2-3|TRBV29-1|few|TRBD2
CSVGSGRTDTQYF
TGCAGCGTTGGAAGCGGGAGGACAGATACGCAGTATTTT
>TRBJ2-7|TRBV11-2|few|NA
CASSTFGGRSYEQYF
TGTGCCAGCAGCACTTTCGGGGGTAGGTCCTACGAGCAGTACTTC
>TRBJ2-2|TRBV5-1|many|NA
CASSLARSGTGELFF
TGCGCCAGCAGCTTGGCACGATCGGGCACCGGGGAGCTGTTTTTT
>TRBJ1-2|TRBV5-1|many|NA
CASSRGDYGYTF
TGCGCCAGCAGCAGGGGGGACTATGGCTACACCTTC
>TRBJ2-7|TRBV5-1|NA|NA
CASSLRGAYEQYF
TGCGCCAGCAGCTTAAGAGGTGCCTACGAGCAGTACTTC
>TRBJ1-2|TRBV6-5|NA|NA
CASSYRFTANYGYTF
TGTGCCAGCAGTTACAGGTTCACAGCTAACTATGGCTACACCTTC
>TRBJ2-1|TRBV6-2/TRBV6-3|few|NA
CASSYSVVDDNEQFF
TGTGCCAGCAGTTACTCGGTTGTCGACGACAATGAGCAGTTCTTC
>TRBJ2-7|TRBV4-1|few|TRBD1
CASSGQGIYEQYF
TGCGCCAGCAGCGGACAGGGCATCTACGAGCAGTACTTC
>TRBJ2-3|TRBV6-2/TRBV6-3|medium-sized|TRBD1
CASSSTGGQADTQYF
TGTGCCAGCAGTTCCACAGGGGGACAGGCGGATACGCAGTATTTT
>TRBJ2-5|TRBV6-2/TRBV6-3|NA|NA
CASGSRIQETQYF
TGTGCCAGCGGTTCGCGGATCCAAGAGACCCAGTACTTC
>TRBJ2-7|TRBV7-9|NA|TRBD1
CAGSPGGLYEQYF
TGTGCCGGCAGCCCAGGGGGTCTATACGAGCAGTACTTC
>TRBJ2-7|TRBV20-1|many|NA
CSVRWGRTYEQYF
TGCAGTGTACGGTGGGGGCGTACCTACGAGCAGTACTTC
>TRBJ2-7|TRBV28|NA|TRBD2
CASSQLADTYEQYF
TGTGCCAGCAGCCAGCTAGCGGATACCTACGAGCAGTACTTC
>TRBJ2-5|TRBV10-3|few|TRBD1
CAISPGDRGETQYF
TGTGCCATCAGTCCCGGGGACAGGGGTGAGACCCAGTACTTC
>TRBJ1-2|TRBV27|NA|NA
CASSLTANYGYTF
TGTGCCAGCAGCTTAACAGCTAACTATGGCTACACCTTC